In this sample, the clone carrying this TCR beta chain turned up many times. Antigen unknown. CDR1 and CDR2 from the germline V gene are DFQATT and SNEGSKA (reference sequence). The CDR3 covers 16 residues. V lost 0 bases and J 4 bases, leaving 18 bases between the germline ends. RNA served as the template for amplifying TCR beta CDR3 regions. The first round was an RT-PCR with HTBI primers, and the second round was a multiplex PCR. TCRdb processed the multiplex PCR reads anew with MiXCR; each CDR3 protein has one entry. The sample lists about 620,000 distinct CDR3 sequences, 20% to 25% seen once, with approximately 7.7% in the top ten. The data were taken from a study of Graves' ophthalmopathy and Graves' hyperthyroidism. General observations from the study: Most thyroid clonotypes expanded beyond 0.001 frequency were also found in blood.

The rearrangement uses TRBV20-1 and TRBJ1-2; the D is unclear. The sequenced material came from peripheral blood. The sequence derives from a woman aged 18-29 years with stable Graves' hyperthyroidism. Some clones in this sample may be carry-over from other donors' samples. The CDR3 here is CSARDSLRWQSYGYTF. The CDR3, as DNA: TGCAGTGCTAGAGATTCCCTCAGATGGCAGTCCTATGGCTACACCTTC.